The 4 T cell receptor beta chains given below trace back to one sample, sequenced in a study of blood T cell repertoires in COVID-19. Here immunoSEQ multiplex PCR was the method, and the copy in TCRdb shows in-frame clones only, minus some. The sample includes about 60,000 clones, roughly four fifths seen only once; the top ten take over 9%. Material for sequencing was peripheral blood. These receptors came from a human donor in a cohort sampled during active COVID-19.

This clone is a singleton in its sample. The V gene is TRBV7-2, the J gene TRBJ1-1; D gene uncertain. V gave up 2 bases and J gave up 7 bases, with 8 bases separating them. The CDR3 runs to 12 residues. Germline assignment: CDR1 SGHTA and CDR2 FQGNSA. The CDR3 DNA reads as TGTGCCAGCAGCTTATCGGCAGGTGAAGCTTTCTTT. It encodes CASSLSAGEAFF.

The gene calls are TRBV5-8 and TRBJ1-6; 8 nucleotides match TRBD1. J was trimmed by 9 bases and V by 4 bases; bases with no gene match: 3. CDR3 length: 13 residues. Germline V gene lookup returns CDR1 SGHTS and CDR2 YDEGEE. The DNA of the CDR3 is TGTGCCAGCAGCCTGGACAGGGTTTCACCCCTCCACTTT. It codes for CASSLDRVSPLHF. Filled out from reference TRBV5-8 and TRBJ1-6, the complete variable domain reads EAGVTQSPTHLIKTRGQQATLRCSPISGHTSVYWYQQALGLGLQFLLWYDEGEERNRGNFPPRFSGRQFPNYSSELNVNALELEDSALYLCASSLDRVSPLHFGNGTRLTVT.

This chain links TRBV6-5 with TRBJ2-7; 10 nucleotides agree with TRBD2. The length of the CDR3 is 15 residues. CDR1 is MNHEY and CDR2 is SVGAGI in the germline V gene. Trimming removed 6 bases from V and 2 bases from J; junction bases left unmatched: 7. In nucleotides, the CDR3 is TGTGCCAGCAGCTATAGCGGGGGGTCTCCCTACGAGCAGTACTTC. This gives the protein CASSYSGGSPYEQYF.

CDR3 sequence reads: CASSEAGDRGYYGYTF. The DNA of the CDR3 is TGTGCCAGCAGTGAAGCAGGGGACAGGGGATACTATGGCTACACCTTC. The chain carries TRBV6-1 and TRBJ1-2, with 10 bases lining up with TRBD1. The CDR3 has 16 amino acids. J lost 3 bases, V lost 0 bases, and 4 bases had no gene match. In germline, CDR1 is MNHNS, CDR2 SASEGT.